The text below deals with one T cell receptor beta chain. This specimen belongs to a study of blood T cell repertoires in COVID-19. Study information: PBMCs, B-cell-depleted T cells, or T cells were the source of the cDNA or gDNA that made up the material.

Participants' reported clinical history set cohort assignment. Original processing notes: The assay estimated nucleated cells by amplifying reference gene primers. The repertoire was sequenced with immunoSEQ multiplex PCR; TCRdb's copy has only in-frame clones and lacks some. Clonal size and the V and J genes are those of that table, whereas D and trimming came from the DNA. The data show approximately 290,000 clones, with over 75% seen just once and about 4.3% held by the top ten. CDR3 size: 16 residues. Per the germline V gene, CDR1 is SNHLY and CDR2 is FYNNEI. Trimming cost V 6 bases and J 4 bases, with 19 bases left between them.

This clonotype was sampled from a woman in her twenties or thirties who had recovered from COVID-19. The V and J genes are TRBV2 and TRBJ2-1; D gene ambiguous. What was sequenced was PBMCs or T cells enriched from blood (not recorded which). Written as DNA, the CDR3 is TGTGCCAGCAGAGCCTTCGACACAAATCTTTACAATGAGCAGTTCTTC. Its translation: CASRAFDTNLYNEQFF.